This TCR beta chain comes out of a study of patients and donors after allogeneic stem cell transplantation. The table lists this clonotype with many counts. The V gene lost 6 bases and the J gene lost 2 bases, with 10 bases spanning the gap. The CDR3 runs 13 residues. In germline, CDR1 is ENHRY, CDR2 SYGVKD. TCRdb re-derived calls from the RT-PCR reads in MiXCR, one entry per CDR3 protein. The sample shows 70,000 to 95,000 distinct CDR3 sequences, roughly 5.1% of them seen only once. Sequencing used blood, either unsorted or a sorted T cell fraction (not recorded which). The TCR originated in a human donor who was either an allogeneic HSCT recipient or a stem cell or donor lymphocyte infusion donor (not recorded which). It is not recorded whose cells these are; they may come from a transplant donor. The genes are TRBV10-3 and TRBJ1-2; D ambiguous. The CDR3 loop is CAIRGRENYGYTF. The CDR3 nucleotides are TGTGCCATCAGGGGTAGGGAGAACTATGGCTACACCTTC.